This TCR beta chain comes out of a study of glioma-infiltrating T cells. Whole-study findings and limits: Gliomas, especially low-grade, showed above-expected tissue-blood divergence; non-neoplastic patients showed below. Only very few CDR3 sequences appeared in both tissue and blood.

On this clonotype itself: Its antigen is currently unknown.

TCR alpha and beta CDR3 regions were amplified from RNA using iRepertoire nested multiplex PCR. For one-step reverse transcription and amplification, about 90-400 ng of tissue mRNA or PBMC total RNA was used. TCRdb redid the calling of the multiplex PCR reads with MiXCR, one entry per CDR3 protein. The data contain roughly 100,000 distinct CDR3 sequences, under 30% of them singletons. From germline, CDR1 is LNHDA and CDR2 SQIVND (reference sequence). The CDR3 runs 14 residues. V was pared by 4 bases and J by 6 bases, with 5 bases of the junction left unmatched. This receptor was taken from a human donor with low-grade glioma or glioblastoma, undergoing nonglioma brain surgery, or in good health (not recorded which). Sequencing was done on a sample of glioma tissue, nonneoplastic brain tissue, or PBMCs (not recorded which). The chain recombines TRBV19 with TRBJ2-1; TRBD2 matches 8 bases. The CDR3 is CASSNGGASNEQFF. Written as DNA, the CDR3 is TGTGCCAGTAGTAACGGGGGGGCAAGCAATGAGCAGTTCTTC.